The rows below give T cell receptor beta chains drawn from one sample of a study of T cell changes during pregnancy in multiple sclerosis. This table comes from immunoSEQ multiplex PCR, and its TCRdb copy is limited to in-frame clones, with some not included. This table has 35,000 to 40,000 clones, roughly 90% appearing once. The sequencing used CD8+ T cells from peripheral blood mononuclear cells, collected in the third trimester of pregnancy. These receptors all stem from a female donor with multiple sclerosis, enrolled in a pregnancy study. Both conserved end residues are part of each CDR3. Each record gives: J gene, V gene, D gene, CDR3 DNA, CDR3 protein. The D gene is left open where the match is weak.

TRBJ1-2 TRBV7-9 NA TGTGCCAGCAGCTTACCAGACAGGCTTCCCTATGGCTACACCTTC CASSLPDRLPYGYTF
TRBJ2-2 TRBV7-3 TRBD2 TGTGCCAGCAGCTGGGGGGGGACCGGGGAGCTGTTTTTT CASSWGGTGELFF
TRBJ2-1 TRBV19 NA TGTGCCAGTAGTGCAGCGGCCTACTCCTACAATGAGCAGTTCTTC CASSAAAYSYNEQFF
TRBJ1-5 TRBV19 NA TGTGCCAGTAGTATGGTACAGGGAATCGGTAGCAATCAGCCCCAGCATTTT CASSMVQGIGSNQPQHF
TRBJ2-7 TRBV12-2 NA TGTGCAAGTCGCCGGGGGAACTACGAGCAGTACTTC CASRRGNYEQYF
TRBJ2-7 TRBV19 TRBD1 TGTGCCAGCCGCCCAGGACAGGGGGCGAGCGAGCAGTACTTC CASRPGQGASEQYF
TRBJ1-5 TRBV19 NA TGTGCCAGTAGTCCAATTAGCAATCAGCCCCAGCATTTT CASSPISNQPQHF
TRBJ2-5 TRBV4-2 TRBD2 TGTGCCAGCAGCCCCGTGGGACTAGAGGGGACCCAGTACTTC CASSPVGLEGTQYF
TRBJ1-5 TRBV6-5 TRBD1 TGTGCCAGCAGTTACTCCGGGACAGGGTACCAGCCCCAGCATTTT CASSYSGTGYQPQHF
TRBJ1-2 TRBV27 TRBD1 TGTGCCAGCAGGGACACGACAGGGTGGTATGGCTACACCTTC CASRDTTGWYGYTF